The 30 T cell receptor beta chains below come from one sample, sequenced in a study of Ad26.COV2.S vaccination and SARS-CoV-2 variants. TCRdb keeps only in-frame clones here, not all; method: immunoSEQ multiplex PCR. The sample has fewer than 100,000 clones, 82% seen once; the top ten hold approximately 16%. The sample was peripheral blood, taken after recovery from COVID-19. The receptors come from a human donor who had recovered from COVID-19.

This clone has a count of ten or more. This rearrangement joins TRBV6-5 to TRBJ1-3; D unresolved. V lost 8 bases, J lost 0 bases, and 14 bases lay in between. Looked up from germline, CDR1 is MNHEY and CDR2 is SVGAGI. The CDR3 loop spans 15 amino acids. This CDR3 is CASCWKGFSGNTIYF. CDR3 DNA sequence: TGTGCCAGCTGTTGGAAGGGCTTCTCTGGAAACACCATATATTTT.

Notes on this clone: An end of the junction does not agree with germline; a read error may underlie this. This chain connects TRBV10-1 to TRBJ1-1, with D possibly being TRBD1 (6 bases). This CDR3 spans 14 amino acids. The germline V gene encodes CDR1 WNHNN and CDR2 SYGVQD (reference sequence). CDR3 nucleotide sequence: TGCGCCAGCAGTGAGGGGGGGGCGAACGCTGAAGCTTTCTTT. Translating gives CASSEGGANAEAFF.

V gene TRBV4-2 combines with J gene TRBJ2-2, with 7 bases matching TRBD2. The CDR3 has 15 amino acids. The germline V gene has CDR1 LGHNA and CDR2 YNFKEQ. V lost 6 bases and J lost 4; bases outside the gene matches: 8. The CDR3 loop is CASRPGRSSTGELFF. DNA of the CDR3: TGTGCCAGCAGACCCGGGAGGTCGAGCACCGGGGAGCTGTTTTTT.

The chain combines TRBV7-8 with TRBJ1-5; TRBD1 agrees at 7 bases. Trimming took 4 bases from V and 5 from J; bases not matched to a gene: 11. The CDR3 runs to 16 residues. The germline CDR1 and CDR2 sequences are SGHVS and FQNEAQ. For the CDR3, the DNA is TGTGCCAGCAGCTCCACGAGGGACAGACTATATCAGCCCCAGCATTTT. Encoded protein: CASSSTRDRLYQPQHF.

This chain uses TRBV4-3 with TRBJ1-6, with 7 bases identical to TRBD1. The ends lost 1 base at V and 12 bases at J; junction bases unmatched: 15. CDR3 length: 17 residues. CDR1 is LGHNA, CDR2 YSLEER, per germline. The DNA of the CDR3 is TGCGCCAGCAGCCAAGTCAGTATAGGCGACAGGGAAGTACCCCTCCACTTT. Protein product: CASSQVSIGDREVPLHF.

The CDR3 coding sequence is TGCGCCAGCAGCTCCCTGTGGGAGCAGTACTTC. Translating gives CASSSLWEQYF. This sequence joins TRBV5-1 and TRBJ2-7; D not certain. This CDR3 spans 11 amino acids. The V gene lost 3 bases and the J gene lost 7 bases, with 8 bases spanning the gap. Germline CDR1 SGHRS, CDR2 YFSETQ.

The CDR3 nucleotides read TGTGCCAGCAGCTCCCGGGGACAGGGTGCTGAAGCTTTCTTT. This sequence encodes CASSSRGQGAEAFF. The chain has TRBV5-4 and TRBJ1-1; 9 bases line up with TRBD1. CDR1 is SGHNT and CDR2 is YYREEE in the germline V gene (reference sequence). J lost 6 bases, V lost 3 bases, and 6 bases had no gene match. This CDR3 is 14 amino acids long.

The V gene is TRBV20-1, the J gene TRBJ2-5; a possible D gene is TRBD1 (6 bases). The CDR3 totals 13 residues. The V gene lost 3 bases and the J gene lost 2 bases, with 10 bases spanning the gap. Germline CDR1 is DFQATT and CDR2 is SNEGSKA (reference sequence). The chain's CDR3 is CSASRGMQETQYF. The CDR3 DNA is TGCAGTGCTAGTAGGGGGATGCAAGAGACCCAGTACTTC.

This chain uses TRBV4-2 with TRBJ2-7, with 9 bases matching TRBD2. The CDR3 sequence is 13 residues long. After removal of 6 bases from V and 5 bases from J, the junction contained 5 bases not matched to a gene. Germline CDR1 is LGHNA and CDR2 is YNFKEQ. The chain's CDR3 is CASSSGRGDEQYF. The CDR3 DNA is TGTGCCAGCAGTAGCGGGAGAGGGGACGAGCAGTACTTC.

The chain joins TRBV5-1 to TRBJ2-7; D gene unclear. Germline V gene lookup returns CDR1 SGHRS and CDR2 YFSETQ. The CDR3 spans 14 residues. Trimming removed 0 bases from V and 3 bases from J, with 10 bases in between. CDR3 in DNA: TGCGCCAGCAGCTTGGGTCCCGGGCTCTACGAGCAGTACTTC. As protein: CASSLGPGLYEQYF.

V and J are TRBV27 and TRBJ2-7; 12 bases map to TRBD1. Germline CDR1 and CDR2: MNHEY and SMNVEV (reference sequence). The junction had 7 bases not matched to a gene; V was cut back by 5 bases and J by 5 bases. This CDR3 region has 15 residues. The CDR3 loop is CASSTTGTGGNEQYF. The DNA for the CDR3 is TGTGCCAGCAGTACGACCGGGACAGGGGGCAACGAGCAGTACTTC.

This clone was detected once. The CDR3 loop is CASSLEGLAANEAQFF. For the CDR3, the DNA is TGTGCCAGCAGCTTGGAGGGACTAGCCGCGAACGAGGCGCAGTTCTTC. The chain joins TRBV5-5 to TRBJ2-1; the match to TRBD2 covers 9 bases. The CDR3 spans 16 residues. With 0 bases clipped from V and 12 bases from J, the junction kept 13 bases outside the gene matches. CDR1 is SGHKS, CDR2 YYEKEE, per germline (reference sequence).

The chain is built from TRBV28 and TRBJ2-7; no firm D call. The CDR3 runs to 15 residues. Germline loops: CDR1 MDHEN, CDR2 SYDVKM. Trimming removed 4 bases from V and 2 bases from J, with 15 bases in between. The CDR3 protein is CASSSVGRLTYEQYF. In nucleotides, the CDR3 is TGTGCCAGCAGTTCGGTCGGCAGGTTAACCTACGAGCAGTACTTC. Supplemented by reference TRBV28 and TRBJ2-7, the full variable domain reads DVKVTQSSRYLVKRTGEKVFLECVQDMDHENMFWYRQDPGLGLRLIYFSYDVKMKEKGDIPEGYSVSREKKERFSLILESASTNQTSMYLCASSSVGRLTYEQYFGPGTRLTVT.

The rearrangement joins TRBV19 to TRBJ1-3; D call uncertain. This CDR3 comprises 15 residues. The germline V and J ends were trimmed by 3 bases and 4 bases, with 13 bases remaining between them. Germline V gene lookup returns CDR1 LNHDA and CDR2 SQIVND (reference sequence). The CDR3 nucleotides read TGTGCCAGTAGTATTGGAGGGCAAGCAGGAAACACCATATATTTT. It encodes CASSIGGQAGNTIYF.

In DNA form, the CDR3 reads TGTGCCAGCAGTAACTTTGATTTAGCGGGAGGGCCTGGTGAGCAGTACTTC. It codes for CASSNFDLAGGPGEQYF. This chain joins TRBV28 and TRBJ2-7; 11 bases map to TRBD2. This CDR3 is 17 amino acids long. Trimming at V came to 5 bases and at J to 7 bases, leaving 16 bases not matched to a gene. CDR1 and CDR2 (germline): MDHEN, SYDVKM. The full variable domain, in which reference TRBV28 and TRBJ2-7 provide the parts outside the CDR3, is DVKVTQSSRYLVKRTGEKVFLECVQDMDHENMFWYRQDPGLGLRLIYFSYDVKMKEKGDIPEGYSVSREKKERFSLILESASTNQTSMYLCASSNFDLAGGPGEQYFGPGTRLTVT.

The chain joins TRBV5-4 to TRBJ2-7; D is ambiguous. V gave up 0 bases and J gave up 0 bases, with 16 bases separating them. The CDR3 has 17 residues. CDR1 and CDR2 (germline): SGHNT, YYREEE (reference sequence). The CDR3 loop reads CASSLARSGGHSYEQYF. CDR3 nucleotides: TGTGCCAGCAGCTTGGCCAGATCGGGCGGCCACTCCTACGAGCAGTACTTC. The variable domain in full, with the rest retrieved from reference TRBV5-4 and TRBJ2-7, is ETGVTQSPTHLIKTRGQQVTLRCSSQSGHNTVSWYQQALGQGPQFIFQYYREEENGRGNFPPRFSGLQFPNYSSELNVNALELDDSALYLCASSLARSGGHSYEQYFGPGTRLTVT.

Written as DNA, the CDR3 is TGTGCCATCAGTACTCGGACGCTTGGGGACTCTGGAAACACCATATATTTT. This sequence encodes CAISTRTLGDSGNTIYF. V is TRBV10-3 and J is TRBJ1-3; D ambiguous. The CDR3 is 17 amino acids. V was pared by 5 bases and J by 0 bases, with 17 bases between. Germline loops: CDR1 ENHRY, CDR2 SYGVKD.

This clone has only one observation. J is TRBJ1-1 and V is TRBV5-1; maybe TRBD1 (6 bases). Trimming shortened V by 5 bases and J by 11 bases, and 19 bases separated the two germline ends. CDR1 is SGHRS and CDR2 is YFSETQ in the germline V gene. The CDR3 has 13 residues. Here the CDR3 DNA reads TGCGCCAGCAGTCCGAGGGGGGGGCCGACGGCTTTCTTT. This translates into CASSPRGGPTAFF.

The CDR3 DNA reads TGTGCCAGCAGTTACGGCGGACGGATATACACTGAAGCTTTCTTT. Its protein product is CASSYGGRIYTEAFF. This chain uses TRBV6-2 or TRBV6-3 with TRBJ1-1; D is undetermined. In germline, CDR1 is MNHEY, CDR2 SVGEGT. The V gene lost 2 bases and the J gene lost 3 bases, with 13 bases spanning the gap. The length of the CDR3 is 15 residues.

The chain is built from TRBV6-5 and TRBJ2-7; either TRBD1 or TRBD2 may supply D (5 bases each). The V gene's germline CDR1 is MNHEY and CDR2 SVGAGI. Trimming removed 6 bases at V and 5 bases at J, with 8 bases between. This CDR3 comprises 11 residues. CDR3 protein: CASRGVNEQYF. The CDR3 bases are TGTGCCAGCAGGGGGGTTAACGAGCAGTACTTC.

The chain couples TRBV9 to TRBJ1-2; no definite D call. Trimming removed 0 bases at V and 5 bases at J, with 5 bases between. The CDR3 consists of 12 residues. Germline lookup yields CDR1 SGDLS and CDR2 YYNGEE. As DNA, the CDR3 is TGTGCCAGCAGCGTAGGTGATTATGGCTACACCTTC. This translates into CASSVGDYGYTF.

This clone was detected only once. The CDR3: CASSQGRGGGSGELFF. The CDR3 nucleotides are TGTGCCAGCAGCCAAGGGAGGGGCGGAGGGTCCGGGGAGCTGTTTTTT. The V and J genes are TRBV3-1 (or the pseudogene TRBV3-2) and TRBJ2-2, with D possibly matching TRBD2 (6 bases). CDR3 length: 16 amino acids. Trimming took off 1 base at V and 6 bases at J, with 15 bases between the two ends. CDR1 LGHDT and CDR2 YNNKEL come from the germline V gene (reference sequence).

This clone was seen only once. V and J are TRBV5-6 and TRBJ2-2; D is uncertain. Germline assignment: CDR1 SGHDT and CDR2 YYEEEE. The CDR3 spans 15 residues. V gave up 0 bases and J gave up 0 bases, with 6 bases separating them. The CDR3 DNA follows: TGTGCCAGCAGCTTGGTTGGACCGAACACCGGGGAGCTGTTTTTT. This codes for CASSLVGPNTGELFF.

The rearrangement links TRBV5-1 to TRBJ2-1; no definite D call. This CDR3 spans 15 amino acids. CDR1 and CDR2 from the germline V gene are SGHRS and YFSETQ. V gave up 0 bases and J gave up 1 base, with 8 bases separating them. CDR3 bases: TGCGCCAGCAGCTTGGCATCGGATTCCTACAATGAGCAGTTCTTC. It specifies CASSLASDSYNEQFF.

The rearrangement joins TRBV28 to TRBJ2-1, with 10 bases fitting TRBD2. Per the germline V gene, CDR1 is MDHEN and CDR2 is SYDVKM. Losses at the gene ends were 4 bases for V and 5 bases for J; bases not matched to a gene: 2. The CDR3 is 14 residues long. CDR3 in DNA: TGTGCCAGCAGTTCGGGACTAGCGAACAATGAGCAGTTCTTC. Translated, it gives CASSSGLANNEQFF.

This clone was seen a few times. The V and J genes are TRBV4-3 and TRBJ1-3, with D unresolved. The CDR3 extends over 14 amino acids. The germline V and J ends were trimmed by 8 bases and 4 bases, with 15 bases remaining between them. Germline CDR1 LGHNA, CDR2 YSLEER. Written as DNA, the CDR3 is TGCGCCAGCCGAGAAGGCCTGGCGGGAAACACCATATATTTT. It translates to CASREGLAGNTIYF.

This chain joins TRBV27 and TRBJ2-3, with 10 bases identical to TRBD2. J gave up 3 bases and V 4 bases, and 16 bases lay outside the gene matches. Looked up from germline, CDR1 is MNHEY and CDR2 is SMNVEV (reference sequence). CDR3 length: 19 residues. CDR3 in DNA: TGTGCCAGCAGTTCTCTCATAGCGGGAGGTCTAGTTGAGACAGATACGCAGTATTTT. Encoded protein: CASSSLIAGGLVETDTQYF.

The rearrangement links TRBV20-1 to TRBJ1-4; 7 bases are shared with TRBD1. The CDR3 spans 16 residues. V lost 3 bases, J lost 0 bases, and 7 bases stayed unmatched. Looked up from germline, CDR1 is DFQATT and CDR2 is SNEGSKA (reference sequence). This chain's CDR3 is CSASSGQVATNEKLFF. The CDR3 DNA is TGCAGTGCTAGTTCCGGACAGGTAGCAACTAATGAAAAACTGTTTTTT.

The gene calls are TRBV15 and TRBJ2-4; D might be TRBD1 (5 bases). V was cut by 5 bases and J by 1 base, with 15 bases left in between. The CDR3 totals 16 residues. Germline CDR1 LNHNV, CDR2 YYDKDF (reference sequence). CDR3 sequence: CATSQHRSTAKNIQYF. The CDR3 coding sequence is TGTGCCACCAGCCAACACAGGTCGACGGCCAAAAACATTCAGTACTTC.

This rearrangement joins TRBV19 to TRBJ2-7; 8 bases match TRBD1. Looked up from germline, CDR1 is LNHDA and CDR2 is SQIVND (reference sequence). The trim removed 5 bases at V and 3 bases at J, leaving 3 bases unmatched. This CDR3 contains 13 residues. CDR3 coding DNA: TGTGCCAGTAGTCCGGGGACAGGCTACGAGCAGTACTTC. Protein product: CASSPGTGYEQYF.